The entry below gives a single T cell receptor (beta chain) sequence along with its context. Its cognate antigen is unknown. Participating donors were healthy, HIV-negative adults free of recent acute infections or vaccinations. This specimen comes from a study of shared clonotypes between healthy human individuals. The overall study: There were three CD4 naive, three CD4 memory, two CD8 naive and one CD8 memory plates per donor. General study findings and limits: Among non-shared clonotypes, generation probabilities were lower than among those shared by all four donors.

Sequencing was performed with immunoSEQ multiplex PCR; in TCRdb, only in-frame clones are kept and a portion is missing. The sample shows roughly 220,000 clones, 65% of them seen only once. Trimming removed 4 bases at V and 0 bases at J, with 11 bases between. The V gene's germline CDR1 is SGHDT and CDR2 YYEEEE. The CDR3 covers 15 residues. Sequenced material: memory CD4+ T cells sorted from blood. Subset indicated: CD45RA-negative fraction. The chain recombines TRBV5-6 with TRBJ2-1; TRBD2 might be the D (5 bases). This TCR was sampled from a young man in good health. The CDR3 loop reads CASSVDWSSYNEQFF. CDR3 nucleotides: TGTGCCAGCAGCGTGGACTGGAGCTCCTACAATGAGCAGTTCTTC.